The 17 T cell receptor beta chains below were found in one sample sequenced in a study of T cell responses to AZD1222 COVID-19 vaccine. Only in-frame clones appear in the TCRdb table, and some are missing; sequencing was by immunoSEQ multiplex PCR. The table has some 170,000 clones, about 88% seen once; the top ten hold approximately 1.6%. The sample here was peripheral blood, taken on day 0 of AZD1222 vaccination. The receptors shown here come from an adult in good health.

This sequence joins TRBV5-8 and TRBJ2-5; D possibly corresponds to TRBD2 (5 bases). V was cut by 0 bases and J by 1 base, with 7 bases left in between. Germline-derived CDR1 and CDR2 are SGHTS and YDEGEE. The CDR3 totals 14 residues. The CDR3 loop is CASSLVSVQETQYF. The CDR3 coding sequence is TGTGCCAGCAGCTTGGTTAGCGTCCAAGAGACCCAGTACTTC. Full variable domain (remainder filled in from reference TRBV5-8 and TRBJ2-5): EAGVTQSPTHLIKTRGQQATLRCSPISGHTSVYWYQQALGLGLQFLLWYDEGEERNRGNFPPRFSGRQFPNYSSELNVNALELEDSALYLCASSLVSVQETQYFGPGTRLLVL.

This chain uses TRBV6-6 with TRBJ2-7; D might be TRBD1 (5 bases). V dropped 5 bases and J dropped 2 bases, with 10 bases sitting between them. The CDR3 runs 13 residues. CDR1 is MNHNY and CDR2 is SVGAGI in the germline V gene (reference sequence). For the CDR3, the DNA is TGTGCCAGCAGTCAGAGGACAACCTACGAGCAGTACTTC. Translated: CASSQRTTYEQYF.

The V gene is TRBV6-2 or TRBV6-3, the J gene TRBJ2-7; D unclear. V gave up 3 bases and J gave up 5 bases, with 11 bases separating them. The CDR3 extends over 13 amino acids. From germline, CDR1 is MNHEY and CDR2 SVGEGT. The CDR3, as DNA: TGTGCCAGCAGTTATATACGATCGCACGAGCAGTACTTC. Translation gives CASSYIRSHEQYF.

This clone was seen once. The genes are TRBV19 and TRBJ1-5, with TRBD1 matching over 12 bases. This CDR3 is built from 15 residues. Germline trimming cut 3 bases from V and 9 bases from J; bases unmatched to any gene: 6. Germline CDR1 LNHDA, CDR2 SQIVND (reference sequence). The CDR3 bases are TGTGCCAGTAGTATCGGGACAGGGGGCTCCGGGCCCCAGCATTTT. Amino acid sequence: CASSIGTGGSGPQHF.

The gene calls are TRBV21-1 and TRBJ2-7; TRBD1, the D gene given by the table, was not confirmed from the DNA. TRBV21-1 has pseudogene status. The CDR3 has 14 amino acids. CDR3 in DNA: TGTGCCAGCAGCCCACGACAGGGCCGCTACGAGCAGTACTTC. It is translated as CASSPRQGRYEQYF.

J is TRBJ1-2 and V is TRBV30, with unresolved D. The CDR3 runs 12 residues. Looked up from germline, CDR1 is GTSNPN and CDR2 is SVGIG (reference sequence). Deletions cut 4 bases from V and 0 bases from J, with 6 bases between. CDR3 protein: CAWTEPNYGYTF. CDR3 bases: TGTGCCTGGACAGAACCTAACTATGGCTACACCTTC.

V gene TRBV6-2 or TRBV6-3 combines with J gene TRBJ1-1; D is perhaps TRBD1 (5 bases). This CDR3 comprises 15 residues. Looked up from germline, CDR1 is MNHEY and CDR2 is SVGEGT. With 2 bases removed from V and 1 base from J, the gap between germline ends came to 11 bases. The CDR3 DNA reads TGTGCCAGCAGTTACACTGACAGTGCGAACACTGAAGCTTTCTTT. Its protein is CASSYTDSANTEAFF.

The chain uses TRBV6-6 and TRBJ1-6; perhaps TRBD1 as D (6 bases). Between the trimmed V and J ends, which lost 7 bases and 6 bases, there was a span of 16 bases. Germline loops: CDR1 MNHNY, CDR2 SVGAGI (reference sequence). This CDR3 spans 15 amino acids. The CDR3 spells CASIYTGSGNSPLHF. The DNA of the CDR3 is TGTGCCAGCATTTATACAGGGTCGGGTAATTCACCCCTCCACTTT.

The rearrangement links TRBV7-8 to TRBJ1-1; no reliable D call. The CDR3 is 14 amino acids. Trimming took 6 bases from V and 1 from J, leaving 12 bases between them. Germline V gene data show CDR1 as SGHVS and CDR2 as FQNEAQ. In DNA form, the CDR3 reads TGTGCCAGCAGTATTCGGACCCGGAACACTGAAGCTTTCTTT. This codes for CASSIRTRNTEAFF.

V usage is TRBV28 and J usage is TRBJ1-4; D might be TRBD1 (6 bases). V was shortened by 5 bases and J by 10 bases, with 17 bases between the two germline ends. The CDR3 length is 14 residues. Germline values: CDR1 MDHEN, CDR2 SYDVKM. The CDR3 region has the DNA TGTGCCAGCAGTACGCAGGGGATATGGGGAAAACTGTTTTTT. Its protein is CASSTQGIWGKLFF.

The chain has TRBV28 and TRBJ1-5; 8 nucleotides agree with TRBD1. The trim removed 3 bases at V and 7 bases at J, leaving 5 bases unmatched. Germline lookup yields CDR1 MDHEN and CDR2 SYDVKM. CDR3 size: 14 residues. Here the CDR3 DNA reads TGTGCCAGCAGTTTCGACAGGGGAGGACAGCCCCAGCATTTT. Amino acid sequence: CASSFDRGGQPQHF.

V is TRBV5-5 and J is TRBJ1-1; a weak D match, TRBD1 (5 bases). V lost 3 bases and J lost 1, with 10 bases in between. The length of the CDR3 is 14 residues. Germline V gene data show CDR1 as SGHKS and CDR2 as YYEKEE (reference sequence). CDR3 in DNA: TGTGCCAGCAGCTGGACCCAGGGGAACACTGAAGCTTTCTTT. This sequence encodes CASSWTQGNTEAFF.

The chain has TRBV11-2 and TRBJ2-2, with D possibly TRBD2 on 7 matching bases. Germline V gives CDR1 SGHAT, CDR2 FQNNGV. Trimming removed 4 bases at V and 5 bases at J, with 14 bases between. The CDR3 length is 15 residues. This CDR3 is CASSSLRGPTGELFF. CDR3 in DNA: TGTGCCAGCAGCTCTCTGCGGGGGCCAACCGGGGAGCTGTTTTTT.

The V and J genes are TRBV6-5 and TRBJ1-6; tentative D call: TRBD1 (6 bases). Germline V gene data show CDR1 as MNHEY and CDR2 as SVGAGI. This CDR3 contains 14 residues. The V end lost 6 bases, the J end lost 6 bases, and 12 bases lay between the germline ends. CDR3 loop: CASRQGTGNSPLHF. DNA of the CDR3: TGTGCCAGCAGACAGGGAACGGGTAATTCACCCCTCCACTTT.

V is TRBV27 and J is TRBJ2-7; D ambiguous. The CDR3 is made up of 12 amino acids. Germline CDR1 MNHEY, CDR2 SMNVEV (reference sequence). Deletions cut 4 bases from V and 2 bases from J, with 6 bases between. CDR3 region: CASSSTAYEQYF. The CDR3 DNA is TGTGCCAGCAGTTCAACAGCCTACGAGCAGTACTTC.

The J gene is TRBJ1-2, the V gene TRBV20-1; D gene unclear. Trimming cost V 5 bases and J 4 bases, with 8 bases left between them. Per the germline V gene, CDR1 is DFQATT and CDR2 is SNEGSKA (reference sequence). The CDR3 spans 11 residues. The CDR3 protein is CSAQPTYGYTF. In nucleotides, the CDR3 is TGCAGTGCTCAACCCACCTATGGCTACACCTTC.

On this clone itself: Other DNA sequences in this sample translate to the same CDR3. Written as DNA, the CDR3 is TGCAGCGCAGGACAGACGAACACTGAAGCTTTCTTT. Amino acid sequence: CSAGQTNTEAFF. This rearrangement joins TRBV29-1 to TRBJ1-1, with D possibly being TRBD1 (6 bases). The length of the CDR3 is 12 residues. CDR1 and CDR2 from the germline V gene are SQVTM and ANQGSEA. V lost 7 bases and J lost 1, with 10 bases in between.